This T cell receptor (beta chain) comes out of a study of blood T cells in healthy people across ages. Whole-study findings and limits: Diversity estimates drawn from one million T cells were deemed underestimates.

With respect to this clonotype: Its antigen remains unidentified.

The germline CDR1 and CDR2 sequences are MNHEY and SVGAGI. V was trimmed by 2 bases and J by 8 bases, leaving 18 bases between them. This CDR3 contains 15 residues. The authors ran a second PCR of roughly 6 to 12 cycles using a sample-barcoded 5' primer and a J-beta primer mix. TCRdb analysed the 5' RACE reads with MiXCR anew, one entry per CDR3 protein. The data contain 650,000 to 800,000 distinct CDR3 sequences, 40% to 50% of them seen just once; the ten biggest clones take up approximately 20%. The TCR originated in a man between 60 and 75 years old in good health. The chain carries TRBV6-5 and TRBJ1-2; perhaps TRBD1 as D (5 bases). Input material: blood. This CDR3 is CASSYDRTDSSGYTF. The CDR3 nucleotides are TGTGCCAGCAGTTACGACAGAACTGACAGCTCGGGCTACACCTTC.